This T cell receptor (beta chain) is from a study of metastatic and nonmetastatic thyroid tumors. Concerning this clone: No antigen is known for it.

No patient received treatment before thyroid surgery. Points from the study as a whole: Relative to benign nodules, malignant thyroid tumors were reportedly characterized by significantly elevated TCR beta diversity in blood and tumor.

Via MiXCR, TCRdb re-called the PCR reads. The sample includes roughly 6,400 clones, approximately 34% of them seen just once. This CDR3 region has 16 residues. V was pared by 5 bases and J by 6 bases, with 11 bases of the junction left unmatched. The germline V gene encodes CDR1 SGHAT and CDR2 FQNNGV. The clonotype comes from a female donor with papillary thyroid cancer or a benign thyroid nodule (not recorded which). Some clones in this sample may be carry-over from other donors' samples. The chain recombines TRBV11-2 with TRBJ2-7; 12 bases are shared with TRBD2. The source material was tumor tissue. The CDR3 nucleotides are TGTGCCAGCAGCCCGAGGACTAGCGGGAATGTCCTCGAGCAGTACTTC. Its protein is CASSPRTSGNVLEQYF.